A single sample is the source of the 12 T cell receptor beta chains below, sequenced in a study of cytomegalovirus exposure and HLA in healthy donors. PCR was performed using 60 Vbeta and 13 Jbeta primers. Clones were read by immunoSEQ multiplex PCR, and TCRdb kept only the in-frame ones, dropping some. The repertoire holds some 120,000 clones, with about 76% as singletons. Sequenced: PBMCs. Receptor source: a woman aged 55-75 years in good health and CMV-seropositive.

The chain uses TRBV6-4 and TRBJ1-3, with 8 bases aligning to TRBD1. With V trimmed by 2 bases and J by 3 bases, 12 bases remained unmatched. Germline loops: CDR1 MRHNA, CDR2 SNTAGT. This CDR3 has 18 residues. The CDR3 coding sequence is TGTGCCAGCAGTGACCAGGAAGGACAGGGAAGGGATGGAAACACCATATATTTT. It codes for CASSDQEGQGRDGNTIYF.

The CDR3 sequence is CASSYSSGVSYEQYF. For the CDR3, the DNA is TGTGCCAGCAGTTACTCCTCGGGGGTGTCCTACGAGCAGTACTTC. This sequence joins TRBV6-5 and TRBJ2-7; D may be TRBD2 (6 bases). The V end was cut by 0 bases, the J end by 1 base, with 10 bases between. Germline V gives CDR1 MNHEY, CDR2 SVGAGI. The CDR3 runs to 15 residues.

CDR3 protein: CAWSTGVTGELFF. CDR3 bases: TGTGCCTGGAGCACAGGGGTCACCGGGGAGCTGTTTTTT. This chain joins TRBV30 and TRBJ2-2, with TRBD1 identical over 7 bases. V was pared by 3 bases and J by 4 bases, with 2 bases of the junction left unmatched. Germline V gives CDR1 GTSNPN, CDR2 SVGIG (reference sequence). This CDR3 has 13 residues.

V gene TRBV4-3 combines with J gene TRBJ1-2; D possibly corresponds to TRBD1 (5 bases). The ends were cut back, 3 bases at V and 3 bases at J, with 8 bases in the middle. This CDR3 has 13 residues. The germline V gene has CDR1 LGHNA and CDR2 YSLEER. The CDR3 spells CASSQTTDYGYTF. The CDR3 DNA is TGCGCCAGCAGCCAGACGACAGACTATGGCTACACCTTC.

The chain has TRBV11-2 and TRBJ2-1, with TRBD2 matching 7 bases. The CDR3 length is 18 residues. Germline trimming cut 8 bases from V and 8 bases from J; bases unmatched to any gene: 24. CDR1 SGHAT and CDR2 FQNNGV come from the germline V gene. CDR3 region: CASALARREFINVHEQFF. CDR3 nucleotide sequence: TGTGCCAGCGCACTAGCTCGGCGGGAGTTTATTAATGTCCATGAGCAGTTCTTC.

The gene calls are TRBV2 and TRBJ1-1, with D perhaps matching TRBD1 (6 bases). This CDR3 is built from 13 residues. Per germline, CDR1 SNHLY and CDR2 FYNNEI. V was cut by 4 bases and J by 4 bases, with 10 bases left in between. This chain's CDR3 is CASSGGGLTEAFF. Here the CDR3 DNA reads TGTGCCAGCAGTGGGGGGGGGCTCACTGAAGCTTTCTTT.

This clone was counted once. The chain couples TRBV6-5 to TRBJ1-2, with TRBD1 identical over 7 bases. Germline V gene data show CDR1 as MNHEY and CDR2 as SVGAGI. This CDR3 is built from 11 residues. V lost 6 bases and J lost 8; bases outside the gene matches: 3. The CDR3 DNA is TGTGCCAGCAGGCAGGGGGAGGGCTACACCTTC. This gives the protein CASRQGEGYTF.

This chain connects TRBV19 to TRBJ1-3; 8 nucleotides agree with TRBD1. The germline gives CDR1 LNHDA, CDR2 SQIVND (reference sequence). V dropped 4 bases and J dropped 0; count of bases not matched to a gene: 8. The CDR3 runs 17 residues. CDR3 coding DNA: TGTGCCAGTAGTAATCCGGGACAGGCGACCTCTGGAAACACCATATATTTT. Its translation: CASSNPGQATSGNTIYF.

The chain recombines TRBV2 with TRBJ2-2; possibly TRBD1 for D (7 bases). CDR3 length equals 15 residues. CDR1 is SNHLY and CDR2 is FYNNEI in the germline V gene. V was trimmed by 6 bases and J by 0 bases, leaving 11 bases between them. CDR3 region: CASSAGQSNTGELFF. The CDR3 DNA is TGTGCCAGCAGCGCGGGACAGTCGAACACCGGGGAGCTGTTTTTT.

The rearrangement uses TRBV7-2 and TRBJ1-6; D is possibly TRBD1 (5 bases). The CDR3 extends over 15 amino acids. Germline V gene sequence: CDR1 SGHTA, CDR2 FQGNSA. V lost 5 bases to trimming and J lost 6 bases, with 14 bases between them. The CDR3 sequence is CASSAEGLINSPLHF. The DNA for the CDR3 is TGTGCCAGCAGCGCCGAGGGACTTATTAATTCACCCCTCCACTTT. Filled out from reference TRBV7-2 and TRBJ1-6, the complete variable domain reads GAGVSQSPSNKVTEKGKDVELRCDPISGHTALYWYRQSLGQGLEFLIYFQGNSAPDKSGLPSDRFSAERTGGSVSTLTIQRTQQEDSAVYLCASSAEGLINSPLHFGNGTRLTVT.

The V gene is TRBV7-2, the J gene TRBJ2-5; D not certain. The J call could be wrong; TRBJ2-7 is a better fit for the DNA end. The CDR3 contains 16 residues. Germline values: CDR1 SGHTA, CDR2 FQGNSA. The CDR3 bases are TGTGCCAGCAGCTTAGCTTGGTCCGAGACAACCTACGAGCAGTACTTC. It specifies CASSLAWSETTYEQYF.

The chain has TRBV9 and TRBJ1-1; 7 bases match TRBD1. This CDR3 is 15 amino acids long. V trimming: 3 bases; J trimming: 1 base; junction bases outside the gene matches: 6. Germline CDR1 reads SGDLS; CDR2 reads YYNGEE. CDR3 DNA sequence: TGTGCCAGCAGCGCAGGGGGACACCCGAACACTGAAGCTTTCTTT. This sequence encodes CASSAGGHPNTEAFF.